The T cell receptor beta chain under discussion was sequenced for a study of cytomegalovirus exposure and HLA in healthy donors. General observations from the study: In a later analysis, TCR beta V- and J-gene trimming showed a link to a missense DCLRE1C variant.

The study ran its PCR with 60 Vbeta and 13 Jbeta primers. Clones were read by immunoSEQ multiplex PCR, and TCRdb kept only the in-frame ones, dropping some. Of roughly 120,000 clones listed, approximately 76% are singletons. On this clone: The antigen remains unidentified.

Germline V lookup: CDR1 LGHNA, CDR2 YNFKEQ. V shed 4 bases and J 2 bases; nucleotides not matched to a gene: 4. This CDR3 spans 15 amino acids. The V call is TRBV4-2, the J call TRBJ2-3; TRBD1 aligns across 9 bases. The sequence was collected from a man aged 50-59 years in good health and CMV-seropositive. Material: PBMCs. Here the CDR3 DNA reads TGTGCCAGCAGCCCCGGGACAGGGTTCACAGATACGCAGTATTTT. It yields the protein CASSPGTGFTDTQYF.